This T cell receptor (beta chain) is from a study of regulatory T cells in long-lasting Graves disease. Study details: In persistent Graves' disease, antithyroid drugs had been taken for over 5 years and TSH receptor antibodies stayed positive. Study results and caveats: New patients shared fewer public clonotypes (around 970) than persistent patients did (over 2,500).

A word on this clonotype: Its specificity is not known. At one boundary the junction diverges from the germline segment, which might be a read error.

Time point here: persistent/refractory GD, antithyroid drugs over 5 years with positive TRAb. With RNA extracted from PBMCs as input, the TCR library was made. Roughly 10 milliliters of peripheral blood were taken and placed in EDTA tubes. The TCR beta library used iRepertoire HTBI primers with Arm-PCR amplification of CDR3. In TCRdb, the multiplex PCR reads were re-called with MiXCR into one record per CDR3 protein. The repertoire includes roughly 490,000 distinct CDR3 sequences, 22% of them detected once, and about 12% sits in the top ten. The CDR3 is 15 residues long. Germline CDR1 and CDR2: SGHKS and YYEKEE (reference sequence).

The TCR comes from a female donor with Graves disease. This specimen consisted of peripheral blood mononuclear cells (PBMCs), obtained when the disease was refractory, from a patient treated with antithyroid drugs. The gene calls are TRBV5-5 and TRBJ2-7, with D perhaps given as TRBD1 or TRBD2 (5 bases each). For the CDR3, the DNA is TGTACCAGCAGCTTCCACTGGGACCTCTCTGGCGAGCAGTACTTC. Residues: CTSSFHWDLSGEQYF.